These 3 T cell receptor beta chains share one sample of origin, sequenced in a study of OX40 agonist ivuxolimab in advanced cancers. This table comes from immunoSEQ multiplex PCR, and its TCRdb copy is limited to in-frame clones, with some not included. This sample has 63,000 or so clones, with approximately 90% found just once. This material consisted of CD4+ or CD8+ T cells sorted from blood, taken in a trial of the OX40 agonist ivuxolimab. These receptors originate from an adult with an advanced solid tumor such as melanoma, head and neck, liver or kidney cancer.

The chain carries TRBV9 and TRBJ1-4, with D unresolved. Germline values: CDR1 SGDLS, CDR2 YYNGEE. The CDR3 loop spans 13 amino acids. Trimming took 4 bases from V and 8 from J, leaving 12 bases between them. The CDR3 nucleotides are TGTGCCAGCAGCCCGCGCTCAGGCGAAAAACTGTTTTTT. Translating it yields CASSPRSGEKLFF.

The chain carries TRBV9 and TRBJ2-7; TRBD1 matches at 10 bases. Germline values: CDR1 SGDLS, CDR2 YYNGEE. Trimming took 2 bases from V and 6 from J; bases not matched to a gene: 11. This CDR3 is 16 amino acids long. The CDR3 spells CASSVNSGTGVGEQYF. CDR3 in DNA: TGTGCCAGCAGCGTTAACTCCGGGACAGGGGTTGGCGAGCAGTACTTC.

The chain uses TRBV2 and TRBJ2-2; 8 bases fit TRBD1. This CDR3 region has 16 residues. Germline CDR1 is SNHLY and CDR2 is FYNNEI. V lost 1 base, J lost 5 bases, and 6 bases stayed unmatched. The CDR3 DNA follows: TGTGCCAGCAGTGAAGGGACAGGGTTGGGGACCGGGGAGCTGTTTTTT. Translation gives CASSEGTGLGTGELFF.